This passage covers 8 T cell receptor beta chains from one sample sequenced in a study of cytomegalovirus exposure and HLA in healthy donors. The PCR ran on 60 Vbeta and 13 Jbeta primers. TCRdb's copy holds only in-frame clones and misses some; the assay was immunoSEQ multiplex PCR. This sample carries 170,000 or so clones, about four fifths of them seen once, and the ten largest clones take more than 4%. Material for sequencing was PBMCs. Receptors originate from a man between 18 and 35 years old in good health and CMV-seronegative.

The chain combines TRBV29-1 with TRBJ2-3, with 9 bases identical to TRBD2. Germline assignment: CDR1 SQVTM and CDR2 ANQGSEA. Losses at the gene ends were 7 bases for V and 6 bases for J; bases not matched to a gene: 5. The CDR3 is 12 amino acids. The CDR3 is CSAGLAGDTQYF. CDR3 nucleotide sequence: TGCAGCGCGGGACTAGCCGGGGATACGCAGTATTTT.

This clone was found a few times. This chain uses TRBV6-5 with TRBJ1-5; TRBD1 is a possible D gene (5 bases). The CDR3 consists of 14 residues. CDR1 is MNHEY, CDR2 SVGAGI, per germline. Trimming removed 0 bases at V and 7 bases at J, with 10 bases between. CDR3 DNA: TGTGCCAGCAGTTACTCGATGGGGGGGCAGCCCCAGCATTTT. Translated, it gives CASSYSMGGQPQHF.

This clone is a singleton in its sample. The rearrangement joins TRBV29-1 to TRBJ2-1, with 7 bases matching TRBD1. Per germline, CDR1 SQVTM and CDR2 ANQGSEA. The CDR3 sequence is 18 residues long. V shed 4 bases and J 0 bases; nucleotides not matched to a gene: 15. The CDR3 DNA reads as TGCAGCGTTGTTATGTTTGCGAGGGGGCGAAGCTCCTACAATGAGCAGTTCTTC. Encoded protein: CSVVMFARGRSSYNEQFF.

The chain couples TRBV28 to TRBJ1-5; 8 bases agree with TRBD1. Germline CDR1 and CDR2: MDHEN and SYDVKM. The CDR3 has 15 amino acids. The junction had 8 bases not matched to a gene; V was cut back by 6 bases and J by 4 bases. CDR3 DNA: TGTGCCAGCAGCCCCAGGGGGCGCGGGAATCAGCCCCAGCATTTT. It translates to CASSPRGRGNQPQHF.

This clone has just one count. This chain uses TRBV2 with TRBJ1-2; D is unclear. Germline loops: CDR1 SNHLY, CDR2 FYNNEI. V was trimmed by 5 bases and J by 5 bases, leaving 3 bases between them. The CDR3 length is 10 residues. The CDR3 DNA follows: TGTGCCAGCAGTCAATATGGCTACACCTTC. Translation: CASSQYGYTF.

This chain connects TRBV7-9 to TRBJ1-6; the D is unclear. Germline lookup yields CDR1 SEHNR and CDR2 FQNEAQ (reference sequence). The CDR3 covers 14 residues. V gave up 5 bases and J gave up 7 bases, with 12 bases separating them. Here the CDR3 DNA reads TGTGCCAGCAGCGGGCAAACGGGAAATTCACCCCTCCACTTT. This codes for CASSGQTGNSPLHF.

The CDR3 DNA reads as TGTGCTAGTGGTTTGCGGGTTTTAACAGGCATCTTTGGTGGGGGGGCCAACGTCCTGACTTTC. As protein: CASGLRVLTGIFGGGANVLTF. The V gene is TRBV12-5, the J gene TRBJ2-6; D perhaps matches TRBD1 (5 bases). V was cut by 2 bases and J by 4 bases, with 27 bases left in between. The CDR3 is 21 amino acids. Germline CDR1 and CDR2: LGHNT and FRNRAP. Full variable domain (missing parts from reference TRBV12-5 and TRBJ2-6): DARVTQTPRHKVTEMGQEVTMRCQPILGHNTVFWYRQTMMQGLELLAYFRNRAPLDDSGMPKDRFSAEMPDATLATLKIQPSEPRDSAVYFCASGLRVLTGIFGGGANVLTFGAGSRLTVL.

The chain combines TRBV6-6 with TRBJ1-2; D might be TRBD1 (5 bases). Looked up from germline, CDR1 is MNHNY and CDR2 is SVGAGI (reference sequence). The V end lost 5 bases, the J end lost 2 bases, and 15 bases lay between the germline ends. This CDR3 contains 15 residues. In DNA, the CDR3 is TGTGCCAGCAGTCGTACAGGAGAAACGAACTATGGCTACACCTTC. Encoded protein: CASSRTGETNYGYTF.